Below, 24 T cell receptor beta chains from the same sample are listed, as sequenced in a study of T cells in Graves' hyperthyroidism and ophthalmopathy. The CDR3 regions of TCR beta were amplified from RNA transcripts. The TCR CDR3 was amplified in a first-round RT-PCR using the HTBI primer set. TCRdb fed the multiplex PCR reads into MiXCR, producing one record per CDR3 protein. The table shows approximately 510,000 distinct CDR3 sequences, with 40% to 55% occurring only once. Source material: peripheral blood or thyroid tissue (not recorded which). Source of these receptors: an adult woman with Graves' disease, either hyperthyroidism or ophthalmopathy (not recorded which).

The chain carries TRBV10-3 and TRBJ1-1, with D maybe TRBD1 (5 bases). V dropped 2 bases and J dropped 0 bases, with 10 bases sitting between them. The CDR3 totals 15 residues. Germline V gives CDR1 ENHRY, CDR2 SYGVKD. The CDR3 DNA reads as TGTGCCATCAGTGAGCCGGGACGGATGAACACTGAAGCTTTCTTT. Its protein is CAISEPGRMNTEAFF.

The chain is built from TRBV10-3 and TRBJ2-5; possible D gene TRBD1, 5 bases. Per the germline V gene, CDR1 is ENHRY and CDR2 is SYGVKD. Trimming pared 8 bases from V and 5 bases from J, leaving 12 bases between. The CDR3 extends over 12 amino acids. This CDR3 reads CAIDDRTETQYF. DNA for the CDR3: TGTGCCATCGACGACAGAACTGAGACCCAGTACTTC.

This clonotype showed up many times. This chain joins TRBV10-3 and TRBJ1-1; D gene ambiguous. The V end was cut by 2 bases, the J end by 1 base, with 5 bases between. CDR1 ENHRY and CDR2 SYGVKD come from the germline V gene. There are 13 residues in the CDR3. CDR3 bases: TGTGCCATCAGTGAGGTGGAGAACACTGAAGCTTTCTTT. Its protein is CAISEVENTEAFF.

This clonotype has only a few counts. J is TRBJ1-6 and V is TRBV25-1, with D unclear. Germline V lookup: CDR1 MGHDK, CDR2 SYGVNS. The V end was cut by 3 bases, the J end by 10 bases, with 7 bases between. The CDR3 runs to 12 residues. CDR3 bases: TGTGCCAGCAGTGACCCCTTCTCACCCCTCCACTTT. It specifies CASSDPFSPLHF.

In the case of this clonotype: One junction end disagrees with the germline gene, perhaps due to a read error. The rearrangement links TRBV24-1 to TRBJ1-2; TRBD1 matches 11 bases. The CDR3 is 15 residues long. Germline-derived CDR1 and CDR2 are KGHDR and SFDVKD. The CDR3 nucleotides are TGTGCCAGCAGTCTCGGACAGGGGGCAAGCTATGGCTACACCTTC. Amino acids: CASSLGQGASYGYTF.

Many counts were recorded for this clonotype. CDR3 in DNA: TGCAGTGCTAGTGGGCTGGGGGGCTATGGCTACACCTTC. It yields the protein CSASGLGGYGYTF. The chain joins TRBV20-1 to TRBJ1-2, with D tentatively TRBD1 (5 bases). In germline, CDR1 is DFQATT, CDR2 SNEGSKA (reference sequence). Trimming removed 3 bases at V and 4 bases at J, with 12 bases between. The CDR3 is made up of 13 amino acids.

The V call is TRBV2, the J call TRBJ2-7; D remains ambiguous. Between the trimmed V and J ends, which lost 5 bases and 8 bases, there was a span of 25 bases. Germline V gives CDR1 SNHLY, CDR2 FYNNEI. The CDR3 consists of 16 residues. In nucleotides, the CDR3 is TGTGCCAGCAGTCTCGGGCGCTTTCAAGAGTATGAAAAGCAGTACTTC. This codes for CASSLGRFQEYEKQYF.

This clonotype was seen only once. The chain employs TRBV10-3 and TRBJ1-1; weak D call: TRBD1 (5 bases). V lost 8 bases, J lost 2 bases, and 15 bases lay in between. Germline CDR1 reads ENHRY; CDR2 reads SYGVKD. The CDR3 runs 14 residues. CDR3 DNA sequence: TGTGCCATCTGCAGCATCGACAGAAACACTGAAGCTTTCTTT. Translated, it gives CAICSIDRNTEAFF.

At least ten counts were recorded for this clonotype. This chain connects TRBV9 to TRBJ2-6, with 7 bases fitting TRBD2. The V gene end was trimmed by 1 base and the J gene end by 0 bases; junction bases not matched to a gene: 10. CDR1 is SGDLS, CDR2 YYNGEE, per germline. This CDR3 spans 19 amino acids. The CDR3 DNA reads TGTGCCAGCAGCGTACGATGGGGCGGGAGAACCTCTGGGGCCAACGTCCTGACTTTC. Its protein is CASSVRWGGRTSGANVLTF.

This rearrangement joins TRBV15 to TRBJ1-5; D is ambiguous. The CDR3 is 18 residues long. V lost 0 bases and J 1 base, leaving 16 bases between the germline ends. The V gene's germline CDR1 is LNHNV and CDR2 YYDKDF (reference sequence). Here the CDR3 reads CATSRDPWAGISNQPQHF. Here the CDR3 DNA reads TGTGCCACCAGCAGAGATCCATGGGCGGGAATAAGCAATCAGCCCCAGCATTTT.

This clonotype was detected only once. The junction differs from germline at one of its ends, possibly a read error. The chain couples TRBV6-1 to TRBJ1-6; 10 nucleotides align to TRBD1. Germline V gives CDR1 MNHNS, CDR2 SASEGT. The CDR3 runs 15 residues. The chain's CDR3 is CAISEAGQGTSPLHF. The CDR3 nucleotides read TGTGCCATCAGTGAAGCGGGACAGGGGACTTCACCCCTCCACTTT.

This clonotype has a count of ten or more. The J gene is TRBJ2-7, the V gene TRBV20-1; D possibly corresponds to TRBD2 (7 bases). The CDR3 has 15 residues. CDR1 is DFQATT and CDR2 is SNEGSKA in the germline V gene (reference sequence). Trimming took 0 bases from V and 7 from J, leaving 19 bases between them. DNA of the CDR3: TGCAGTGCTAGAGACGACAGGAGGGGGGGAGGGGAGCAGTACTTC. Its protein product is CSARDDRRGGGEQYF.

The chain couples TRBV2 to TRBJ1-3; D gene ambiguous. Germline V gene data show CDR1 as SNHLY and CDR2 as FYNNEI. Trimming left V 7 bases short and J 1 base short, with 11 bases between. The CDR3 is made up of 14 amino acids. The CDR3 DNA follows: TGTGCCAGCAAGGGCACGTGGTCTGGAAACACCATATATTTT. It is translated as CASKGTWSGNTIYF.

The V gene is TRBV7-2, the J gene TRBJ2-6; D is unclear. CDR3 length equals 15 residues. Trimming removed 5 bases from V and 4 bases from J, with 12 bases in between. Germline V gene lookup returns CDR1 SGHTA and CDR2 FQGNSA. CDR3 loop: CASSPNRAGANVLTF. The DNA of the CDR3 is TGTGCCAGCAGCCCGAATAGAGCCGGGGCCAACGTCCTGACTTTC. The full variable domain, rest sourced from reference TRBV7-2 and TRBJ2-6, is GAGVSQSPSNKVTEKGKDVELRCDPISGHTALYWYRQSLGQGLEFLIYFQGNSAPDKSGLPSDRFSAERTGGSVSTLTIQRTQQEDSAVYLCASSPNRAGANVLTFGAGSRLTVL.

This clonotype was counted only a few times. The J gene is TRBJ2-2, the V gene TRBV7-2; a weak D match, TRBD2 (6 bases). Between the trimmed V and J ends, which lost 3 bases and 3 bases, there was a span of 11 bases. This CDR3 contains 15 residues. Germline V gives CDR1 SGHTA, CDR2 FQGNSA. The CDR3 loop reads CASSFAGTDTGELFF. CDR3 in DNA: TGTGCCAGCAGCTTTGCGGGGACGGACACCGGGGAGCTGTTTTTT.

This chain connects TRBV7-2 to TRBJ2-2; D unresolved. V lost 4 bases, J lost 6 bases, and 9 bases lay in between. From germline, CDR1 is SGHTA and CDR2 FQGNSA. The CDR3 loop spans 13 amino acids. CDR3 residues: CASSSSVSGELFF. The CDR3 region has the DNA TGTGCCAGCAGCTCGAGTGTGTCCGGGGAGCTGTTTTTT. The whole variable domain, filled in from reference TRBV7-2 and TRBJ2-2, reads GAGVSQSPSNKVTEKGKDVELRCDPISGHTALYWYRQSLGQGLEFLIYFQGNSAPDKSGLPSDRFSAERTGGSVSTLTIQRTQQEDSAVYLCASSSSVSGELFFGEGSRLTVL.

As concerns this clonotype: This may arise from a read error, as a much more abundant clone is one base away. CDR3 sequence (DNA): TGTGCCAGCAGCCAGCCTTGGACTGGGGGGGGCGAGCAGTACTTC. Amino acids: CASSQPWTGGGEQYF. The chain employs TRBV7-9 and TRBJ2-7; 7 bases align to TRBD2. After removal of 5 bases from V and 6 bases from J, the junction contained 13 bases not matched to a gene. This CDR3 has 15 amino acids. Germline assignment: CDR1 SEHNR and CDR2 FQNEAQ (reference sequence). The full variable domain, with the rest looked up from reference TRBV7-9 and TRBJ2-7, is DTGVSQNPRHKITKRGQNVTFRCDPISEHNRLYWYRQTLGQGPEFLTYFQNEAQLEKSRLLSDRFSAERPKGSFSTLEIQRTEQGDSAMYLCASSQPWTGGGEQYFGPGTRLTVT.

The chain has TRBV2 and TRBJ1-6; 8 nucleotides match TRBD1. This CDR3 comprises 13 residues. Germline values: CDR1 SNHLY, CDR2 FYNNEI. Trimming at V came to 8 bases and at J to 7 bases, leaving 4 bases not matched to a gene. The CDR3 region is CASQRTGNSPLHF. Here the CDR3 DNA reads TGTGCCAGCCAGAGGACAGGGAATTCACCCCTCCACTTT.

This clonotype has ten or more counts. The J gene is TRBJ1-1, the V gene TRBV19; D is uncertain. V was pared by 3 bases and J by 1 base, with 12 bases between. The CDR3 runs to 15 residues. CDR1 is LNHDA and CDR2 is SQIVND in the germline V gene (reference sequence). This CDR3 reads CASSITSGRNTEAFF. CDR3 nucleotides: TGTGCCAGTAGTATCACGAGCGGACGGAACACTGAAGCTTTCTTT.

This clonotype occurred many times. The chain joins TRBV5-1 to TRBJ1-1; D is perhaps TRBD1 (5 bases). Per the germline V gene, CDR1 is SGHRS and CDR2 is YFSETQ. The CDR3 runs to 14 residues. V was cut by 6 bases and J by 5 bases, with 17 bases left in between. CDR3 sequence reads: CASTRGGGETEAFF. The CDR3 DNA reads TGCGCCAGCACTCGGGGGGGGGGTGAGACTGAAGCTTTCTTT.

The chain couples TRBV10-2 to TRBJ2-5; D gene ambiguous. CDR3 size: 15 residues. V was pared by 7 bases and J by 7 bases, with 22 bases between. Looked up from germline, CDR1 is WSHSY and CDR2 is SAAADI. Here the CDR3 reads CASKNGNQDDGTQYF. CDR3 sequence (DNA): TGCGCCAGCAAGAATGGCAACCAAGACGACGGGACCCAGTACTTC.

This clonotype was found a few times. The CDR3 reads CAWRERNTGELFF. The CDR3 nucleotides read TGTGCCTGGCGCGAGCGGAACACCGGGGAGCTGTTTTTT. This chain uses TRBV28 with TRBJ2-2; D gene unclear. V was pared by 11 bases and J by 1 base, with 11 bases between. Germline CDR1 MDHEN, CDR2 SYDVKM. This CDR3 spans 13 amino acids.

The sample holds one count of this clonotype. A much more abundant neighbour one base away suggests this may be a read error. The CDR3 DNA is TGTGCCAGCAGCGTATCTAGCGGGAGGGCTTACGAGCAGTGCTTC. Protein: CASSVSSGRAYEQCF. This chain connects TRBV9 to TRBJ2-7; 12 nucleotides agree with TRBD2. CDR3 length: 15 amino acids. Germline CDR1 SGDLS, CDR2 YYNGEE.

With respect to this clonotype: One junction end does not reproduce the germline sequence, and a read error may be involved. This chain uses TRBV2 with TRBJ2-7, with 8 nucleotides matching TRBD1. Germline assignment: CDR1 SNHLY and CDR2 FYNNEI. There are 15 residues in the CDR3. The CDR3 region has the DNA TGTGCCAGCAGCGAAGACGGACAGGGCATCCACGAGCAGTACTTC. It codes for CASSEDGQGIHEQYF. Using reference TRBV2 and TRBJ2-7 for the parts outside the CDR3, the full variable domain is EPEVTQTPSHQVTQMGQEVILRCVPISNHLYFYWYRQILGQKVEFLVSFYNNEISEKSEIFDDQFSVERPDGSNFTLKIRSTKLEDSAMYFCASSEDGQGIHEQYFGPGTRLTVT.